This T cell receptor (beta chain) is drawn from a study of blood T cell repertoires in COVID-19. Study context: The study drew acute and convalescent COVID-19 samples from the United States, Italy and Spain. Sample material is recorded as cDNA or gDNA derived from T cells, B-cell-depleted T cells, or PBMCs.

Authors' analysis steps: Researchers report that nucleated cell counts were estimated from reference gene primer amplification. The protocol was immunoSEQ multiplex PCR, while the TCRdb copy is restricted to in-frame clones and leaves out a portion. The V and J calls and clone size were taken over from that table, and D and trimming were inferred from the DNA. The table shows over 85,000 clones, with around 87% occurring only once. The ends were cut back, 2 bases at V and 4 bases at J, with 9 bases in the middle. CDR3 length equals 14 residues. Germline V lookup: CDR1 SGHTA, CDR2 FQGTGA. This clone has only a few counts.

The receptor's source is a woman at least 80 years old with acute or convalescent COVID-19. Material: peripheral blood. The genes are TRBV7-3 and TRBJ2-1; weak D call: TRBD2 (5 bases). CDR3 sequence reads: CASSLQAAYNEQFF. CDR3 nucleotides: TGTGCCAGCAGCTTACAAGCGGCGTACAATGAGCAGTTCTTC.